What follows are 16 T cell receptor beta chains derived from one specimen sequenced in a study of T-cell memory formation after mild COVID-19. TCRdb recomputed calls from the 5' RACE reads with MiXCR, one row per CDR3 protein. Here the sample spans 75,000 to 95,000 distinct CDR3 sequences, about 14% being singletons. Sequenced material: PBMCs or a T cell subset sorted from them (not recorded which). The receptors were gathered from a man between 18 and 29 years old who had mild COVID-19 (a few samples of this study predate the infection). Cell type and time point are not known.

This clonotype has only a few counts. CDR3 nucleotides: TGTGCCAGCAGGGGAGGGACACCTCCCGACGGGGAGCTGTTTTTT. Its translation: CASRGGTPPDGELFF. This rearrangement joins TRBV7-2 to TRBJ2-2; TRBD2 might be the D (7 bases). The CDR3 has 15 amino acids. Per germline, CDR1 SGHTA and CDR2 FQGNSA. V lost 6 bases and J 7 bases, leaving 18 bases between the germline ends.

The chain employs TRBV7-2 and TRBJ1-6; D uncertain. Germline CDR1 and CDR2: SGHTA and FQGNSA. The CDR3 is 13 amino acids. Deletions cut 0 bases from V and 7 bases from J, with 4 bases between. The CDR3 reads CASSLAQNSPLHF. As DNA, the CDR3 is TGTGCCAGCAGCTTAGCGCAGAATTCACCCCTCCACTTT.

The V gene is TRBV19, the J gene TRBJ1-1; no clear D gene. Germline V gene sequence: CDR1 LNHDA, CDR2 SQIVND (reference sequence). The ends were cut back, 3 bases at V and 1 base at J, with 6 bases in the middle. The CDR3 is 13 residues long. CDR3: CASSIYWNTEAFF. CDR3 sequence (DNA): TGTGCCAGTAGTATTTATTGGAACACTGAAGCTTTCTTT.

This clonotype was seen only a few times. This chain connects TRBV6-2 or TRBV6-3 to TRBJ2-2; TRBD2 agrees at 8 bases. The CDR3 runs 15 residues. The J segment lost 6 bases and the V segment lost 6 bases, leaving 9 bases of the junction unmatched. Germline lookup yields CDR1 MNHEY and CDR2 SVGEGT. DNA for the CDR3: TGTGCCAGCAGCCCAACGGGGGGGAAGGCCGGGGAGCTGTTTTTT. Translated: CASSPTGGKAGELFF.

The CDR3 reads CASSLGTRNEQFF. CDR3 nucleotides: TGTGCCAGCAGCCTTGGGACTAGGAATGAGCAGTTCTTC. The V and J genes are TRBV12-3 or TRBV12-4 and TRBJ2-1; TRBD2 aligns across 8 bases. Trimming took 6 bases from V and 7 from J; bases not matched to a gene: 5. The CDR3 is made up of 13 amino acids.

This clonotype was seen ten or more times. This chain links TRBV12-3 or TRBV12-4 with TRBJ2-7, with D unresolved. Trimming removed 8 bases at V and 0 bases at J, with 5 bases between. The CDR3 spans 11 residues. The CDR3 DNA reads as TGTGCCAGCTCGGGCTCCTACGAGCAGTACTTC. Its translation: CASSGSYEQYF.

The CDR3 region is CASSPPGHPHGYTF. The CDR3 nucleotides are TGTGCCAGCAGTCCGCCGGGACACCCCCACGGCTACACCTTC. The chain uses TRBV6-5 and TRBJ1-2, with a possible D match to TRBD1 (6 bases). CDR1 MNHEY and CDR2 SVGAGI come from the germline V gene. The V and J ends lost 5 bases and 8 bases respectively, with 18 bases between them. The CDR3 spans 14 residues.

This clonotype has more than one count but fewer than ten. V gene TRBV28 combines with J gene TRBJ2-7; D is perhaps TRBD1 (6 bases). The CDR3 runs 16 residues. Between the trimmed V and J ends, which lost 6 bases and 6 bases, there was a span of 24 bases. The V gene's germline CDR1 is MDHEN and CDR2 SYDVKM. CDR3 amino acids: CASSLTPQGTRSEQYV. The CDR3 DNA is TGTGCCAGCAGCCTAACCCCTCAGGGGACGCGGTCCGAGCAGTACGTC.

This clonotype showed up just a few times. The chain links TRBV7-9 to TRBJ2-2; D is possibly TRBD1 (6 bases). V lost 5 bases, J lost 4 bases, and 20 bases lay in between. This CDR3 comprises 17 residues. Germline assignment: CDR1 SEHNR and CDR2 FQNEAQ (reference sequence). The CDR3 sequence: CASSPRPRDTLTGELFF. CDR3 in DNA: TGTGCCAGCAGCCCACGGCCCCGGGACACGCTCACCGGGGAGCTGTTTTTT.

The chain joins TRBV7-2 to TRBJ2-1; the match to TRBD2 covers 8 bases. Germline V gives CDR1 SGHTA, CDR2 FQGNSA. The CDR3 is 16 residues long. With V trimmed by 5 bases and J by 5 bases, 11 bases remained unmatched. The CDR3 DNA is TGTGCCAGCAGCCCCCCAAGCGGGGGAGAGGACAATGAGCAGTTCTTC. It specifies CASSPPSGGEDNEQFF. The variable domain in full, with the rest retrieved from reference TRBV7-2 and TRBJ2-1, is GAGVSQSPSNKVTEKGKDVELRCDPISGHTALYWYRQSLGQGLEFLIYFQGNSAPDKSGLPSDRFSAERTGGSVSTLTIQRTQQEDSAVYLCASSPPSGGEDNEQFFGPGTRLTVL.

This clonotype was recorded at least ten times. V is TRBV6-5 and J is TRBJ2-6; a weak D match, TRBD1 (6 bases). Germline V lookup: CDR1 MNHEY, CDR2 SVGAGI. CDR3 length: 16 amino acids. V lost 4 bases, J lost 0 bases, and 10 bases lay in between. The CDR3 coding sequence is TGTGCCAGCAGTTCCACAGGGAGCTCTGGGGCCAACGTCCTGACTTTC. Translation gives CASSSTGSSGANVLTF.

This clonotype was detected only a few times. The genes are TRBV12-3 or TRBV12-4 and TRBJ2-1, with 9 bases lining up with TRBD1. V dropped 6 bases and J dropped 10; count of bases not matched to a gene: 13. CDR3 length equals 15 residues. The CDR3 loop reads CASSPGGTGFREQFF. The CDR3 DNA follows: TGTGCCAGCAGCCCAGGGGGGACAGGGTTCAGAGAGCAGTTCTTC.

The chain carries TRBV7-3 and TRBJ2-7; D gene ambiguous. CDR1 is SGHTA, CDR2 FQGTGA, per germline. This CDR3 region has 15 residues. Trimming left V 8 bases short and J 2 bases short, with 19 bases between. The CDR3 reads CASLIGRALTYEQYV. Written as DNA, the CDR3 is TGTGCCAGCCTGATTGGTAGGGCCCTTACCTACGAGCAGTACGTC.

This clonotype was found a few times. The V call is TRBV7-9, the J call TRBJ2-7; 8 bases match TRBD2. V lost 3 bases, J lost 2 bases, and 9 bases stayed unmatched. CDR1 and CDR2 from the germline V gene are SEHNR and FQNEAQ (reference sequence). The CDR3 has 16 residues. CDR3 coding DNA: TGTGCCAGCAGCTTCGCTCGCGGGGGGTCGGCCTACGAGCAGTACTTC. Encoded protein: CASSFARGGSAYEQYF.

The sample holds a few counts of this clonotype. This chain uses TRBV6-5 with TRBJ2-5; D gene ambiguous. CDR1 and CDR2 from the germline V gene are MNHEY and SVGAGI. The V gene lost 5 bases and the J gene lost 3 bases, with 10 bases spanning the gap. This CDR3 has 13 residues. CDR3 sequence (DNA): TGTGCCAGCAGTACGGGCAGCGAAGAGACCCAGTACTTC. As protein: CASSTGSEETQYF.

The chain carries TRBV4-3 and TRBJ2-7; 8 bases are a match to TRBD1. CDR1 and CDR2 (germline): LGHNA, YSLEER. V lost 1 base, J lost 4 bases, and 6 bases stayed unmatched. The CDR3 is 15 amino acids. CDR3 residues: CASSQGAGGPYEQYF. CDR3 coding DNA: TGCGCCAGCAGCCAAGGGGCAGGGGGCCCGTACGAGCAGTACTTC.